This TCR beta chain was documented in a study of blood T cell repertoires in COVID-19. Overall study: The origin of the acute and convalescent COVID-19 samples was the United States, Italy and Spain. T cells, B-cell-depleted T cells, or PBMCs provided the cDNA or gDNA that served as material.

Study processing details: The authors estimated nucleated cell counts from reference gene primer amplification. Assay: immunoSEQ multiplex PCR; the TCRdb copy retains only in-frame clones and omits some. V, J and clone size were drawn from that table, and D and trimming were deduced from the DNA. The sample has hundreds of thousands of clones; more than 70% are singletons. Germline CDR1 and CDR2: SGDLS and YYNGEE. This CDR3 has 15 amino acids. V was clipped by 2 bases and J by 3 bases; unmatched bases: 7. The genes are TRBV9 and TRBJ2-7; TRBD1 matches at 8 bases. The sequence was obtained from a woman aged 55-70 years with COVID-19, enrolled during active disease. The source material was peripheral blood. The DNA of the CDR3 is TGTGCCAGCAGCGTGTCGACAGGGGCTCACTACGAGCAGTACTTC. Translating it yields CASSVSTGAHYEQYF.